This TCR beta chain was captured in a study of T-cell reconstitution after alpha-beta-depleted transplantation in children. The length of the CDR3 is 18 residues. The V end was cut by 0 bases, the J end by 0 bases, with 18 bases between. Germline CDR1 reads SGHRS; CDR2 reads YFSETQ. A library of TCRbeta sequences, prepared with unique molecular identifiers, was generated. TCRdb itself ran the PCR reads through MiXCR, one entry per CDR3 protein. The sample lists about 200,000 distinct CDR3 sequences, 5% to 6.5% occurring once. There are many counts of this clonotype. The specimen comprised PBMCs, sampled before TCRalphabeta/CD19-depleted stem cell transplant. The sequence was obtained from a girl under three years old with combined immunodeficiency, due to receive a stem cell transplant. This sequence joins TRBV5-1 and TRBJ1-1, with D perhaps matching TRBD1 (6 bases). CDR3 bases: TGCGCCAGCAGCTTGGCCCTTCAAACAGGGAGGGTGAACACTGAAGCTTTCTTT. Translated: CASSLALQTGRVNTEAFF.